Shown below are 12 T cell receptor beta chains from a single sample sequenced in a study of shared clonotypes between healthy human individuals. Assay: immunoSEQ multiplex PCR; the TCRdb copy retains only in-frame clones and omits some. The sample has 550,000 to 850,000 clones, 72% seen once. Material: memory CD4+ T cells sorted from blood. Subset denoted: CD45RA-negative fraction. The receptors originated from a woman aged 25 to 39 in good health.

The CDR3 region has the DNA TGTGCCAGCAGCTTTTTGGGGGGGCCGGGTAATCCCTACGAGCAGTACTTC. It specifies CASSFLGGPGNPYEQYF. The V call is TRBV21-1, the J call TRBJ2-7; the DNA was not compared with TRBD2, the D call given in the table. TRBV21-1 is an annotated pseudogene. The CDR3 consists of 17 residues.

The V call is TRBV27, the J call TRBJ1-4; D ambiguous. Trimming left V 11 bases short and J 0 bases short, with 16 bases between. The CDR3 is 15 amino acids. CDR1 is MNHEY, CDR2 SMNVEV, per germline (reference sequence). The CDR3 nucleotides are TGTGCCGGCGGGTTAAAGGCAACAACTAATGAAAAACTGTTTTTT. This encodes CAGGLKATTNEKLFF.

A note on this clone: The sample holds other DNA sequences that translate to the same CDR3. The rearrangement uses TRBV7-2 and TRBJ2-1; maybe TRBD2 (5 bases). Germline CDR1 reads SGHTA; CDR2 reads FQGNSA. V lost 3 bases, J lost 0 bases, and 9 bases lay in between. CDR3 length equals 15 residues. In DNA, the CDR3 is TGTGCCAGCAGCTTCGGAGGCAACTCCTACAATGAGCAGTTCTTC. Amino acids: CASSFGGNSYNEQFF.

The J gene is TRBJ1-1, the V gene TRBV5-1; D not certain. In germline, CDR1 is SGHRS, CDR2 YFSETQ. This CDR3 contains 13 residues. Trimming shortened V by 2 bases and J by 5 bases, and 10 bases separated the two germline ends. Written as DNA, the CDR3 is TGCGCCAGCAGCTTAGAAGGGCGGACTGAAGCTTTCTTT. Protein product: CASSLEGRTEAFF.

As regards this clone: Other DNA sequences in the sample encode the same CDR3. This chain connects TRBV28 to TRBJ1-4; 10 positions agree with TRBD1. There are 14 residues in the CDR3. V was clipped by 4 bases and J by 7 bases; unmatched bases: 3. CDR1 is MDHEN, CDR2 SYDVKM, per germline. CDR3 protein: CASSWTGGGEKLFF. CDR3 sequence (DNA): TGTGCCAGCAGTTGGACAGGGGGAGGTGAAAAACTGTTTTTT.

V is TRBV5-1 and J is TRBJ2-5, with D perhaps matching TRBD1 (6 bases). From germline, CDR1 is SGHRS and CDR2 YFSETQ. This CDR3 spans 13 amino acids. With 0 bases removed from V and 6 bases from J, the gap between germline ends came to 9 bases. CDR3 nucleotide sequence: TGCGCCAGCAGCTTGGAACAGGGAAAGACCCAGTACTTC. It translates to CASSLEQGKTQYF.

The chain employs TRBV28 and TRBJ2-5; D may be TRBD1 (6 bases). V gave up 7 bases and J gave up 4 bases, with 22 bases separating them. The CDR3 runs 16 residues. The germline V gene encodes CDR1 MDHEN and CDR2 SYDVKM. The CDR3 DNA sequence: TGTGCCAGCATTTCAGCCCGGGACAAGGCTAGAGAGACCCAGTACTTC. As protein: CASISARDKARETQYF.

The chain is built from TRBV5-1 and TRBJ1-1; no definite D call. The CDR3 spans 13 residues. From germline, CDR1 is SGHRS and CDR2 YFSETQ. V was trimmed by 1 base and J by 2 bases, leaving 6 bases between them. The CDR3 coding sequence is TGCGCCAGCAGCTTGCTAGTTAACACTGAAGCTTTCTTT. Translating it yields CASSLLVNTEAFF.

V is TRBV6-4 and J is TRBJ1-4; tentative D call: TRBD1 (5 bases). V lost 10 bases and J lost 11, with 11 bases in between. The CDR3 has 10 amino acids. Germline values: CDR1 MRHNA, CDR2 SNTAGT. CDR3 in amino acids: CATSGSKLFF. The CDR3 DNA reads TGTGCCACCTCAGGGTCTAAACTGTTTTTT.

V gene TRBV6-1 combines with J gene TRBJ2-7; possible D gene TRBD1, 5 bases. The CDR3 consists of 14 residues. Deletions cut 4 bases from V and 6 bases from J, with 16 bases between. Looked up from germline, CDR1 is MNHNS and CDR2 is SASEGT. The CDR3 loop is CASSAPRAPFEQYF. The CDR3 bases are TGTGCCAGCAGTGCTCCCAGGGCCCCGTTCGAGCAGTACTTC.

The chain joins TRBV6-1 to TRBJ1-2; D gene unclear. From germline, CDR1 is MNHNS and CDR2 SASEGT. CDR3 length equals 13 residues. The germline V and J ends were trimmed by 3 bases and 2 bases, with 7 bases remaining between them. The CDR3 DNA is TGTGCCAGCAGTGAGCCCCCGAACTATGGCTACACCTTC. Protein sequence: CASSEPPNYGYTF.

The rearrangement joins TRBV9 to TRBJ2-1; 8 nucleotides match TRBD1. Per germline, CDR1 SGDLS and CDR2 YYNGEE. The CDR3 has 13 amino acids. V shed 0 bases, J shed 15 bases, and the junction held 8 bases outside the gene matches. The CDR3 DNA reads as TGTGCCAGCAGCGTAGCTTGGGGGGACAGGCTGTTCTTC. Amino acid sequence: CASSVAWGDRLFF.